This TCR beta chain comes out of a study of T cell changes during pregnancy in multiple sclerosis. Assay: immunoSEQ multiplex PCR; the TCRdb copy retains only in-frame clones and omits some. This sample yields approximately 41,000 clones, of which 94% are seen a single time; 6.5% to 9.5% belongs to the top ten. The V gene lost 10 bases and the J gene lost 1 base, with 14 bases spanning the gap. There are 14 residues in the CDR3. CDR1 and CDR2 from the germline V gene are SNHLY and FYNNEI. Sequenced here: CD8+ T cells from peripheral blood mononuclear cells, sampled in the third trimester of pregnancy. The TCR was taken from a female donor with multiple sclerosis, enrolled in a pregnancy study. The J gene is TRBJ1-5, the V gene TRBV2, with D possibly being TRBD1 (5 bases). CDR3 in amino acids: CATRPTESNQPQHF. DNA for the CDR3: TGTGCCACCAGGCCGACAGAAAGCAATCAGCCCCAGCATTTT.